The T cell receptor (beta chain) described here comes from a study of CD8 T cells in ankylosing spondylitis. This clonotype was counted between two and nine times. As yet, its antigen is unknown. Findings and caveats of the study: Disease-linked clones were found to be CD8+ and relatively rare in peripheral blood. Reports of some motif variants in reactive arthritis synovial fluid and blood predate this one. Typical of ankylosing spondylitis blood, it appeared, was a TCR beta motif of fewer than ten highly homologous variants.

TCRdb ran MiXCR on the 5' RACE reads and lists one entry per CDR3 protein. The repertoire holds 100,000 to 150,000 distinct CDR3 sequences, with under 20% as singletons. The CDR3 loop spans 15 amino acids. CDR1 MNHEY and CDR2 SMNVEV come from the germline V gene (reference sequence). V was clipped by 5 bases and J by 0 bases, with 12 bases between them. The receptor was isolated from a male donor with ankylosing spondylitis. V and J are TRBV27 and TRBJ2-3; tentative D call: TRBD1 (6 bases). Sequenced input: blood, either unsorted or a sorted T cell fraction (not recorded which). Here the CDR3 reads CASSDHRVSTDTQYF. CDR3 DNA: TGTGCCAGCAGTGACCACAGGGTTAGCACAGATACGCAGTATTTT.